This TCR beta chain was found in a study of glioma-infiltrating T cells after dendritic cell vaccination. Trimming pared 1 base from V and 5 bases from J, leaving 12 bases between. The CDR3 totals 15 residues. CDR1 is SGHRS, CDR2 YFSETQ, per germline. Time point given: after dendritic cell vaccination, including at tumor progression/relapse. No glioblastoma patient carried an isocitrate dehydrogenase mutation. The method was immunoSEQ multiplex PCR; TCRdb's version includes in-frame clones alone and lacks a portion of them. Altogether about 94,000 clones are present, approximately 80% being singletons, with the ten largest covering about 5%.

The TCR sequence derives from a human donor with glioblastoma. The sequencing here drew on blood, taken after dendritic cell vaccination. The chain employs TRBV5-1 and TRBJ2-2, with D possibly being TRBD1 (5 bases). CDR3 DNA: TGCGCCAGCAGCTTGATGTCAGGGCGGACCGGGGAGCTGTTTTTT. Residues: CASSLMSGRTGELFF. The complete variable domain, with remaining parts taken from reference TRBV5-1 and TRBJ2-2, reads KAGVTQTPRYLIKTRGQQVTLSCSPISGHRSVSWYQQTPGQGLQFLFEYFSETQRNKGNFPGRFSGRQFSNSRSEMNVSTLELGDSALYLCASSLMSGRTGELFFGEGSRLTVL.